The entry that follows covers one T cell receptor beta chain sequence. What it binds is unknown. The sample is drawn from a study of shared clonotypes between healthy human individuals. Study-wide results and limits: Naive subsets generally exceeded memory subsets in estimated richness.

Authors' analysis steps: Filtering differed because ImmunoSEQ produced junction-only sequences that carried no quality scores. The table came from immunoSEQ multiplex PCR; TCRdb's copy has only in-frame clones and leaves some out. Clone size and V and J calls were adopted from that table, with D and trimming inferred from the DNA. The sample includes around 1.9 million clones, just over 90% of them seen just once. CD8 cells regarded as naive lacked CD45RO, were positively chosen for CCR7, and omitted terminally differentiated effector memory CD45RA+ cells. The V end lost 4 bases, the J end lost 2 bases, and 14 bases lay between the germline ends. Germline V gene lookup returns CDR1 MNHEY and CDR2 SVGAGI. CDR3 size: 16 residues.

The chain employs TRBV6-5 and TRBJ2-2, with TRBD1 as a possible D gene (5 bases). This clonotype originated in a man aged 18 to 29 in good health. Some clones in this sample may be carry-over from other donors' samples. Sequencing was carried out using naive CD8+ T cells from PBMCs. CDR3 nucleotide sequence: TGTGCCAGCAGTTCATTTGGGCGGACAAACACCGGGGAGCTGTTTTTT. Its protein product is CASSSFGRTNTGELFF.